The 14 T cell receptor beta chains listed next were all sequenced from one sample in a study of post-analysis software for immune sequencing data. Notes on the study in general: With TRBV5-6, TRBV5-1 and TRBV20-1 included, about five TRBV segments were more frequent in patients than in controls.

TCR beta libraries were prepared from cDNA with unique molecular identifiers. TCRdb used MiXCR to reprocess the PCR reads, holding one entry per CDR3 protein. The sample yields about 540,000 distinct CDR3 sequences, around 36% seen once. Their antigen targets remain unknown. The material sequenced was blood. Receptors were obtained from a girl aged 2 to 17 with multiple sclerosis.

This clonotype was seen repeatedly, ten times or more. CDR3 protein: CASSQERGGPLYEQYF. The DNA of the CDR3 is TGTGCCAGCAGCCAAGAGCGGGGGGGCCCCTTGTACGAGCAGTACTTC. The chain links TRBV4-2 to TRBJ2-7; 9 bases are a match to TRBD2. Looked up from germline, CDR1 is LGHNA and CDR2 is YNFKEQ. The V gene end was trimmed by 0 bases and the J gene end by 4 bases; junction bases not matched to a gene: 7. This CDR3 is 16 amino acids long.

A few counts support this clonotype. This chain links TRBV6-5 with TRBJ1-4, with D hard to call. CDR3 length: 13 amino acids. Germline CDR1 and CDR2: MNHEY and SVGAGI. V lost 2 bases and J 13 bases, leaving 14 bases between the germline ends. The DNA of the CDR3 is TGTGCCAGCAGTTACGATCCGGCAAGAGGACTGTTTTTT. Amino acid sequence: CASSYDPARGLFF.

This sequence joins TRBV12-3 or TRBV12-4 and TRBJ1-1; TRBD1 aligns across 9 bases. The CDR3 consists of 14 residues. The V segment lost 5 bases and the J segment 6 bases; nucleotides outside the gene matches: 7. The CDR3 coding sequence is TGTGCCAGCAGTACCGGGACAGGGTCCGCTGAAGCTTTCTTT. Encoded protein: CASSTGTGSAEAFF.

The CDR3: CASSLPRGVQETQYF. In DNA, the CDR3 is TGTGCCAGCAGCTTGCCCCGGGGGGTACAAGAGACCCAGTACTTC. The chain is built from TRBV5-6 and TRBJ2-5, with 7 bases aligning to TRBD2. The CDR3 is 15 residues long. CDR1 and CDR2 (germline): SGHDT, YYEEEE. Trimming at V came to 1 base and at J to 2 bases, leaving 5 bases not matched to a gene.

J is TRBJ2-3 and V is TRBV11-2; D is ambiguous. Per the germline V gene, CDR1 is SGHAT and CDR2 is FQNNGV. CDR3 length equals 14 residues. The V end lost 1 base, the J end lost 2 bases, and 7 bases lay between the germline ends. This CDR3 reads CASSLVVSTDTQYF. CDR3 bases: TGTGCCAGCAGCTTAGTGGTCTCCACAGATACGCAGTATTTT.

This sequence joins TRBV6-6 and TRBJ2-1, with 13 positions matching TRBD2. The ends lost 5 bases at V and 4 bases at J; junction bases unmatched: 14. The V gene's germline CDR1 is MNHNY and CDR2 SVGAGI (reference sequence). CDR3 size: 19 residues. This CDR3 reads CASSHHSLLAGGLYNEQFF. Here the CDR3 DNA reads TGTGCCAGCAGTCACCACTCCTTACTAGCGGGGGGGCTTTACAATGAGCAGTTCTTC.

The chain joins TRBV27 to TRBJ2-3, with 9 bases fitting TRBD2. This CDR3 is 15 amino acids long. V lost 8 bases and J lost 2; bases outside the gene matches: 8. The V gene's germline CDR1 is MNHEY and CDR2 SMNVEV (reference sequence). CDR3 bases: TGTGCCAGCCACCCAAGCGGGGGGCACACAGATACGCAGTATTTT. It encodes CASHPSGGHTDTQYF.

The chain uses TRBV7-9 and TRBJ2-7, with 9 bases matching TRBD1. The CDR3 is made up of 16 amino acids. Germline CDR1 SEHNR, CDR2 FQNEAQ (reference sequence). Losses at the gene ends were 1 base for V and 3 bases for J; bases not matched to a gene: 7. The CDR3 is CASSLDGQGLDYEQYF. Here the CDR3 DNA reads TGTGCCAGCAGCTTAGACGGACAGGGGTTGGACTACGAGCAGTACTTC.

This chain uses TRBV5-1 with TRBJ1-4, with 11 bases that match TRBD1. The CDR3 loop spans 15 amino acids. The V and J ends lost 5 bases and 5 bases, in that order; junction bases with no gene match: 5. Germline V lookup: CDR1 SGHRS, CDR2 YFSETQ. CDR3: CASSSGTGGNEKLFF. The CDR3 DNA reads TGCGCCAGCAGTTCCGGGACAGGGGGAAATGAAAAACTGTTTTTT.

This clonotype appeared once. The CDR3 reads CASSEATQFGIQETQYF. The CDR3 nucleotides read TGTGCCAGCAGTGAAGCAACCCAATTTGGGATTCAAGAGACCCAGTACTTC. This chain connects TRBV6-1 to TRBJ2-5, with D unclear. This CDR3 spans 17 amino acids. V dropped 0 bases and J dropped 2 bases, with 16 bases sitting between them. Germline-derived CDR1 and CDR2 are MNHNS and SASEGT.

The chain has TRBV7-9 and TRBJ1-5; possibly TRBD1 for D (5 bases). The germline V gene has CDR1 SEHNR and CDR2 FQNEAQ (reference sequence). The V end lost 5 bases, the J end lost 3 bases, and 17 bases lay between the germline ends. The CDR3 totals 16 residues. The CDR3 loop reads CASSSEPGGDNQPQHF. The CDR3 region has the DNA TGTGCCAGCAGCAGTGAACCCGGGGGTGACAATCAGCCCCAGCATTTT.

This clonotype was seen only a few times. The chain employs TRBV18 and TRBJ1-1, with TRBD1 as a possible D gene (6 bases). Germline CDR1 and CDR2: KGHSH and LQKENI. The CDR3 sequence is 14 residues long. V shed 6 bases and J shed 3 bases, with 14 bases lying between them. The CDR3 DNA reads TGTGCCAGCTCGTCAGCGGCAGGGGACACTGAAGCTTTCTTT. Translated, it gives CASSSAAGDTEAFF.

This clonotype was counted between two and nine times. CDR3 loop: CSGYWGGRDEQFF. CDR3 nucleotides: TGCAGTGGCTACTGGGGGGGACGGGATGAGCAGTTCTTC. The chain recombines TRBV20-1 with TRBJ2-1, with 7 bases that match TRBD2. The CDR3 runs to 13 residues. V dropped 7 bases and J dropped 8; count of bases not matched to a gene: 11. Germline assignment: CDR1 DFQATT and CDR2 SNEGSKA (reference sequence).

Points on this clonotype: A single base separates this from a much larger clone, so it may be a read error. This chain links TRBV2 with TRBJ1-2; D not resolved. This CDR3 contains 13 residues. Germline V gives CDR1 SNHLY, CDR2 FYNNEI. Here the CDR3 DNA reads TGTGCCAGCAGTGAAGGACTGAACTATGGCTGCACCTTC. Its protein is CASSEGLNYGCTF.